Following are 27 T cell receptor beta chains from one sample sequenced in a study of blood T cell repertoires in COVID-19. Only in-frame clones appear in the TCRdb table, and some are missing; sequencing was by immunoSEQ multiplex PCR. Among about 110,000 clones listed, less than 85% were seen once. Sequencing was done on a sample of peripheral blood. All receptors derive from a woman aged 60 to 75 with acute or convalescent COVID-19.

V and J are TRBV27 and TRBJ2-1, with 10 nucleotides matching TRBD2. The V and J ends lost 0 bases and 6 bases, in that order; junction bases with no gene match: 5. The CDR3 contains 16 residues. The V gene's germline CDR1 is MNHEY and CDR2 SMNVEV (reference sequence). As DNA, the CDR3 is TGTGCCAGCAGTTTATCGGGGACTAGCGTACCCAATGAGCAGTTCTTC. The encoded protein is CASSLSGTSVPNEQFF.

This chain connects TRBV5-1 to TRBJ2-1, with a possible D match to TRBD1 (5 bases). Looked up from germline, CDR1 is SGHRS and CDR2 is YFSETQ. The V end lost 5 bases, the J end lost 6 bases, and 15 bases lay between the germline ends. This CDR3 has 14 amino acids. CDR3 nucleotides: TGCGCCAGCAGAACCACAGGTCCCCTCAATGAGCAGTTCTTC. This sequence encodes CASRTTGPLNEQFF.

The gene calls are TRBV6-5 and TRBJ2-2, with D perhaps matching TRBD1 (6 bases). The germline V gene encodes CDR1 MNHEY and CDR2 SVGAGI. Between the trimmed V and J ends, which lost 3 bases and 7 bases, there was a span of 18 bases. The CDR3 runs 16 residues. DNA for the CDR3: TGTGCCAGCAGTTATGGGCAGGGGAAATGGGGCGGGGAGCTGTTTTTT. As protein: CASSYGQGKWGGELFF.

The CDR3 nucleotides read TGTGCCAGCACCCCACAGGGGTGGAATCAGCCCCAGCATTTT. Amino acid sequence: CASTPQGWNQPQHF. The chain links TRBV5-5 to TRBJ1-5; TRBD1 agrees at 7 bases. J was trimmed by 4 bases and V by 6 bases; bases with no gene match: 7. CDR1 and CDR2 (germline): SGHKS, YYEKEE (reference sequence). The length of the CDR3 is 14 residues.

The chain carries TRBV15 and TRBJ1-2; D perhaps matches TRBD1 (5 bases). The CDR3 is made up of 14 amino acids. V lost 1 base, J lost 2 bases, and 8 bases lay in between. From germline, CDR1 is LNHNV and CDR2 YYDKDF (reference sequence). In nucleotides, the CDR3 is TGTGCCACCAGCAGAGGGTCAGGGAACTATGGCTACACCTTC. Its protein is CATSRGSGNYGYTF.

This clone was counted once. This sequence joins TRBV28 and TRBJ1-2; a possible D gene is TRBD1 (6 bases). CDR3 length: 15 amino acids. The germline V and J ends were trimmed by 7 bases and 4 bases, with 19 bases remaining between them. Germline-derived CDR1 and CDR2 are MDHEN and SYDVKM. In nucleotides, the CDR3 is TGTGCCAGCATCAAATCCGGGACACCACTCTATGGCTACACCTTC. Its translation is CASIKSGTPLYGYTF.

The genes are TRBV27 and TRBJ2-3; D remains ambiguous. CDR1 is MNHEY and CDR2 is SMNVEV in the germline V gene (reference sequence). The CDR3 is 15 amino acids. Trimming left V 0 bases short and J 2 bases short, with 9 bases between. The CDR3 region has the DNA TGTGCCAGCAGTTTATCGGGCAGTTTCACAGATACGCAGTATTTT. It translates to CASSLSGSFTDTQYF.

This clone was observed a single time. The chain combines TRBV2 with TRBJ2-7, with unresolved D. The germline CDR1 and CDR2 sequences are SNHLY and FYNNEI. The germline V and J ends were trimmed by 7 bases and 3 bases, with 7 bases remaining between them. The CDR3 runs 11 residues. Here the CDR3 DNA reads TGTGCCAGCATTTACTACTACGAGCAGTACTTC. Protein: CASIYYYEQYF.

The rearrangement uses TRBV6-5 and TRBJ2-5, with D hard to call. The CDR3 covers 15 residues. Germline V gene data show CDR1 as MNHEY and CDR2 as SVGAGI. Between the trimmed V and J ends, which lost 2 bases and 2 bases, there was a span of 12 bases. The DNA for the CDR3 is TGTGCCAGCAGTTACCACCGAGACTCTCAAGAGACCCAGTACTTC. The encoded protein is CASSYHRDSQETQYF.

The chain links TRBV6-5 to TRBJ1-1, with D unresolved. In germline, CDR1 is MNHEY, CDR2 SVGAGI. Trimming pared 7 bases from V and 5 bases from J, leaving 8 bases between. The CDR3 runs 11 residues. CDR3 residues: CASKWETEAFF. CDR3 in DNA: TGTGCCAGCAAGTGGGAGACTGAAGCTTTCTTT.

This sequence joins TRBV3-1 (or the pseudogene TRBV3-2) and TRBJ2-1; 11 nucleotides match TRBD2. Germline V lookup: CDR1 LGHDT, CDR2 YNNKEL (reference sequence). This CDR3 region has 18 residues. The V and J ends lost 4 bases and 0 bases, in that order; junction bases with no gene match: 8. DNA for the CDR3: TGTGCCAGCAGCCCCCGTAGTAGCGGGGGGGGCTCCTACAATGAGCAGTTCTTC. It specifies CASSPRSSGGGSYNEQFF.

The chain uses TRBV27 and TRBJ1-1; possible D gene TRBD1, 6 bases. V was cut by 10 bases and J by 1 base, with 13 bases left in between. Germline V CDR1 and CDR2: MNHEY, SMNVEV (reference sequence). This CDR3 spans 13 amino acids. CDR3 loop: CAIATGKNTEAFF. The DNA for the CDR3 is TGTGCCATCGCTACAGGGAAGAACACTGAAGCTTTCTTT.

The chain carries TRBV27 and TRBJ2-3, with D perhaps matching TRBD1 (5 bases). Germline values: CDR1 MNHEY, CDR2 SMNVEV (reference sequence). V lost 4 bases to trimming and J lost 4 bases, with 9 bases between them. The CDR3 loop spans 13 amino acids. Here the CDR3 reads CASSWMGPDTQYF. In DNA, the CDR3 is TGTGCCAGCAGTTGGATGGGGCCAGATACGCAGTATTTT.

CDR3 amino acids: CASSFAPGSNYGYTF. Here the CDR3 DNA reads TGCGCCAGCAGCTTTGCCCCGGGGTCGAACTATGGCTACACCTTC. V gene TRBV5-1 combines with J gene TRBJ1-2; D remains ambiguous. The V end lost 2 bases, the J end lost 2 bases, and 13 bases lay between the germline ends. This CDR3 spans 15 amino acids. Germline lookup yields CDR1 SGHRS and CDR2 YFSETQ.

The genes are TRBV6-6 and TRBJ1-1; maybe TRBD1 (5 bases). This CDR3 is 15 amino acids long. Germline V lookup: CDR1 MNHNY, CDR2 SVGAGI (reference sequence). Deletions cut 4 bases from V and 4 bases from J, with 16 bases between. CDR3 residues: CASSSPAGVLTEAFF. The CDR3 nucleotides read TGTGCCAGCAGTTCCCCAGCGGGGGTACTCACTGAAGCTTTCTTT.

Only one count was recorded for this clone. The chain uses TRBV28 and TRBJ1-1; TRBD1 might be the D (5 bases). Germline lookup yields CDR1 MDHEN and CDR2 SYDVKM. CDR3 length: 13 residues. V was cut by 5 bases and J by 4 bases, with 11 bases left in between. The CDR3 coding sequence is TGTGCCAGCAGTAGCCAGGGTTTCACTGAAGCTTTCTTT. Protein: CASSSQGFTEAFF. Variable domain in full (rest from reference TRBV28 and TRBJ1-1): DVKVTQSSRYLVKRTGEKVFLECVQDMDHENMFWYRQDPGLGLRLIYFSYDVKMKEKGDIPEGYSVSREKKERFSLILESASTNQTSMYLCASSSQGFTEAFFGQGTRLTVV.

The chain combines TRBV5-1 with TRBJ2-5; 8 bases line up with TRBD1. The V and J ends lost 3 bases and 4 bases, in that order; junction bases with no gene match: 5. CDR3 length: 14 amino acids. Germline lookup yields CDR1 SGHRS and CDR2 YFSETQ. The CDR3 is CASSSQGARETQYF. CDR3 nucleotide sequence: TGCGCCAGCAGCTCCCAGGGGGCTAGAGAGACCCAGTACTTC.

Only one count was recorded for this clone. Other DNA sequences in this sample translate to the same CDR3. This sequence joins TRBV28 and TRBJ2-7; D unresolved. Trimming took 1 base from V and 0 from J, leaving 4 bases between them. Germline lookup yields CDR1 MDHEN and CDR2 SYDVKM. This CDR3 has 13 amino acids. CDR3 in amino acids: CASSLSLSYEQYF. The CDR3 DNA follows: TGTGCCAGCAGTTTATCTCTCTCCTACGAGCAGTACTTC.

The table lists this clone with a count of one. The chain uses TRBV6-2 or TRBV6-3 and TRBJ2-3; tentatively, D is TRBD2 (6 bases). CDR1 MNHEY and CDR2 SVGEGT come from the germline V gene. The CDR3 is 12 residues long. V lost 6 bases, J lost 6 bases, and 10 bases lay in between. The CDR3 DNA sequence: TGTGCCAGCAGCTTAGGAGGGGATACGCAGTATTTT. This sequence encodes CASSLGGDTQYF.

The J gene is TRBJ1-6, the V gene TRBV10-3; 8 nucleotides match TRBD1. Germline CDR1 ENHRY, CDR2 SYGVKD. J lost 11 bases, V lost 8 bases, and 8 bases had no gene match. This CDR3 is built from 13 residues. The CDR3 region has the DNA TGTGCCATCGGGACAGGAGCTCATACACCCCTCCACTTT. Its protein product is CAIGTGAHTPLHF.

This clone was counted once. This CDR3 is CATSDPNQPQHF. The DNA for the CDR3 is TGTGCCACCAGTGATCCTAATCAGCCCCAGCATTTT. The chain employs TRBV24-1 and TRBJ1-5; D is ambiguous. The CDR3 totals 12 residues. Trimming removed 3 bases from V and 4 bases from J, with 3 bases in between. Germline loops: CDR1 KGHDR, CDR2 SFDVKD.

V is TRBV5-1 and J is TRBJ2-1; 9 bases fit TRBD1. V gave up 3 bases and J gave up 3 bases; unmatched junction bases: 4. Germline V gene data show CDR1 as SGHRS and CDR2 as YFSETQ. This CDR3 contains 15 residues. This chain's CDR3 is CASSYQTGGYNEQFF. CDR3 in DNA: TGCGCCAGCAGCTACCAGACAGGGGGCTACAATGAGCAGTTCTTC.

This chain uses TRBV4-3 with TRBJ1-2; D might be TRBD1 (5 bases). Germline V gene lookup returns CDR1 LGHNA and CDR2 YSLEER. Deletions cut 0 bases from V and 2 bases from J, with 10 bases between. This CDR3 comprises 15 residues. The CDR3 sequence is CASSQDRRVNYGYTF. CDR3 nucleotide sequence: TGCGCCAGCAGCCAAGATCGCAGGGTGAACTATGGCTACACCTTC.

The rearrangement links TRBV18 to TRBJ1-5; perhaps TRBD1 as D (5 bases). V was cut by 3 bases and J by 7 bases, with 22 bases left in between. The CDR3 loop spans 17 amino acids. CDR1 is KGHSH and CDR2 is LQKENI in the germline V gene. The CDR3 protein is CASSPGLSWGGKQPQHF. The CDR3 coding sequence is TGTGCCAGCTCACCGGGACTGTCTTGGGGCGGAAAACAGCCCCAGCATTTT.

This clone was counted between two and nine times. The rearrangement joins TRBV5-1 to TRBJ2-3; no clear D. Deletions cut 4 bases from V and 3 bases from J, with 9 bases between. The CDR3 length is 13 residues. Germline-derived CDR1 and CDR2 are SGHRS and YFSETQ. This CDR3 is CASSATGTDTQYF. Here the CDR3 DNA reads TGCGCCAGCAGCGCGACGGGTACAGATACGCAGTATTTT.

The chain carries TRBV5-1 and TRBJ2-2, with 7 positions matching TRBD1. CDR1 and CDR2 (germline): SGHRS, YFSETQ. V lost 6 bases and J lost 2; bases outside the gene matches: 7. The CDR3 consists of 15 residues. CDR3 nucleotides: TGCGCCAGCACGCCCACAGGGGCAAACACCGGGGAGCTGTTTTTT. It codes for CASTPTGANTGELFF.

This clone has a single count. V is TRBV25-1 and J is TRBJ1-1; D is unclear. Trimming left V 7 bases short and J 0 bases short, with 9 bases between. The CDR3 extends over 13 amino acids. Germline V gives CDR1 MGHDK, CDR2 SYGVNS. CDR3 region: CASMRELNTEAFF. CDR3 in DNA: TGTGCCAGCATGCGGGAGCTGAACACTGAAGCTTTCTTT.